The 14 T cell receptor beta chains in this list originate from one sample, sequenced in a study of blood T cell repertoires in COVID-19 (dated by TCRdb to between 2020 and 2021). The library came from the immunoSEQ multiplex PCR assay. TCRdb provides this immuneACCESS table in a form limited to in-frame rearrangements. Some clones are lacking; in checked studies, under half of them reflect an unresolved V gene, and why the rest are absent is not known. This sample holds more than 100,000 clones; around four fifths were observed only once. Of the sample, about 2.2% is held by the ten largest clones. Input material: PBMCs or T cells enriched from blood (not recorded which). These receptors originate from a middle-aged man with acute COVID-19.

This chain connects TRBV19 to TRBJ2-7, with 8 bases lining up with TRBD2. V shed 0 bases and J 2 bases; nucleotides not matched to a gene: 3. The CDR3 length is 15 residues. CDR1 and CDR2 (germline): LNHDA, SQIVND (reference sequence). CDR3 DNA: TGTGCCAGTAGTATAGAGGAAGCGGGAGCCTACGAGCAGTACTTC. As protein: CASSIEEAGAYEQYF.

J is TRBJ2-5 and V is TRBV11-1; the match to TRBD1 covers 9 bases. Germline assignment: CDR1 SGHAT and CDR2 FQDESV (reference sequence). V trimming: 0 bases; J trimming: 5 bases; junction bases outside the gene matches: 4. There are 15 residues in the CDR3. The DNA of the CDR3 is TGTGCCAGCAGCTTAGCGCTGACAGGGGGGGAGACCCAGTACTTC. Amino acid sequence: CASSLALTGGETQYF.

This chain links TRBV27 with TRBJ1-5; tentative D call: TRBD1 (6 bases). Germline V lookup: CDR1 MNHEY, CDR2 SMNVEV (reference sequence). The CDR3 contains 20 residues. V lost 0 bases and J lost 1, with 22 bases in between. The CDR3 here is CASSLSIPGHGPYSNQPQHF. Here the CDR3 DNA reads TGTGCCAGCAGTTTATCGATTCCGGGACACGGGCCTTACAGCAATCAGCCCCAGCATTTT.

This clone came up once. Written as DNA, the CDR3 is TGTGCCAGCAGCTTAGCGAGGAGGGCAGGAAACACCATATATTTT. It is translated as CASSLARRAGNTIYF. The chain links TRBV7-2 to TRBJ1-3, with no clear D. V was cut by 0 bases and J by 4 bases, with 10 bases left in between. Germline CDR1 reads SGHTA; CDR2 reads FQGNSA. The CDR3 extends over 15 amino acids.

The chain employs TRBV7-9 and TRBJ2-7; D may be TRBD1 (6 bases). The CDR3 has 14 amino acids. V was trimmed by 3 bases and J by 6 bases, leaving 15 bases between them. CDR1 SEHNR and CDR2 FQNEAQ come from the germline V gene (reference sequence). Written as DNA, the CDR3 is TGTGCCAGCAGCTTTACAGGGACGACGAGCGAGCAGTACTTC. Its protein is CASSFTGTTSEQYF.

The V and J genes are TRBV7-9 and TRBJ2-7; possibly TRBD1 for D (6 bases). Germline V gene data show CDR1 as SEHNR and CDR2 as FQNEAQ (reference sequence). CDR3 length: 14 amino acids. Trimming pared 4 bases from V and 2 bases from J, leaving 12 bases between. The DNA for the CDR3 is TGTGCCAGCAGCTCCGACAGGCTAACCTACGAGCAGTACTTC. It specifies CASSSDRLTYEQYF.

The J gene is TRBJ2-5, the V gene TRBV7-9; perhaps TRBD2 as D (6 bases). The germline gives CDR1 SEHNR, CDR2 FQNEAQ (reference sequence). Between the trimmed V and J ends, which lost 5 bases and 10 bases, there was a span of 14 bases. The CDR3 contains 12 residues. The CDR3: CASSPEGRGQYF. The CDR3 DNA reads as TGTGCCAGCAGCCCGGAAGGGCGGGGCCAGTACTTC.

Only a few counts were recorded for this clone. The V call is TRBV3-1 (or the pseudogene TRBV3-2), the J call TRBJ1-5; D remains ambiguous. This CDR3 region has 16 residues. Germline V lookup: CDR1 LGHDT, CDR2 YNNKEL (reference sequence). V was pared by 1 base and J by 2 bases, with 12 bases between. The CDR3 region has the DNA TGTGCCAGCAGCCAAGGGACTCCCTGGGGCAATCAGCCCCAGCATTTT. This translates into CASSQGTPWGNQPQHF.

The J gene is TRBJ1-2, the V gene TRBV2; a possible D gene is TRBD1 (6 bases). The V gene's germline CDR1 is SNHLY and CDR2 FYNNEI. The V and J ends lost 3 bases and 2 bases respectively, with 7 bases between them. The CDR3 has 13 amino acids. The CDR3 loop is CASSDTGNYGYTF. The CDR3 nucleotides are TGTGCCAGCAGTGACACAGGGAACTATGGCTACACCTTC. Using reference TRBV2 and TRBJ1-2 for the parts outside the CDR3, the full variable domain is EPEVTQTPSHQVTQMGQEVILRCVPISNHLYFYWYRQILGQKVEFLVSFYNNEISEKSEIFDDQFSVERPDGSNFTLKIRSTKLEDSAMYFCASSDTGNYGYTFGSGTRLTVV.

The chain links TRBV19 to TRBJ1-2; D call uncertain. This CDR3 contains 13 residues. Germline V gives CDR1 LNHDA, CDR2 SQIVND (reference sequence). V was clipped by 6 bases and J by 9 bases, with 17 bases between them. CDR3 nucleotide sequence: TGTGCCAGTAGGGAGGAAGGTCGAACTAGCTACACCTTC. Translated: CASREEGRTSYTF.

This clone was observed a few times. The V gene is TRBV18, the J gene TRBJ1-3, with D maybe TRBD1 (6 bases). Germline loops: CDR1 KGHSH, CDR2 LQKENI. Trimming shortened V by 7 bases and J by 4 bases, and 11 bases separated the two germline ends. This CDR3 comprises 13 residues. In nucleotides, the CDR3 is TGTGCCAGCTTTACAGGGCACGGAAACACCATATATTTT. This sequence encodes CASFTGHGNTIYF.

The genes are TRBV7-3 and TRBJ2-3; a weak D match, TRBD2 (6 bases). V shed 2 bases and J shed 6 bases, with 15 bases lying between them. Germline CDR1 and CDR2: SGHTA and FQGTGA. CDR3 length: 15 residues. CDR3 in DNA: TGTGCCAGCAGCTTAGGAGCGTCGGGGAGGGATACGCAGTATTTT. Translated: CASSLGASGRDTQYF.

This clone has a single count. The genes are TRBV28 and TRBJ1-1; D unresolved. The germline CDR1 and CDR2 sequences are MDHEN and SYDVKM. This CDR3 spans 16 amino acids. The V gene lost 6 bases and the J gene lost 1 base, with 18 bases spanning the gap. CDR3 protein: CASRNVRSVQNTEAFF. In DNA form, the CDR3 reads TGTGCCAGCAGGAATGTGAGGTCAGTCCAGAACACTGAAGCTTTCTTT.

There are a few counts of this clone. The chain carries TRBV11-3 and TRBJ1-6; 8 bases match TRBD1. Germline CDR1 and CDR2: SGHNT and YENEEA. V was clipped by 5 bases and J by 9 bases; unmatched bases: 3. The CDR3 runs to 13 residues. The CDR3 nucleotides are TGTGCCAGCAGCAAGGGGACAGGTTCACCCCTCCACTTT. Translating it yields CASSKGTGSPLHF.